By proportion, the clone carrying this TCR beta chain is medium-sized. This entry comes from a study of immune evolution from preneoplasia to lung adenocarcinoma. Repertoires were generated with immunoSEQ multiplex PCR, while TCRdb's copy carries only in-frame clones and drops some. The table has roughly 6,700 clones, around 77% seen once. Germline trimming cut 7 bases from V and 2 bases from J; bases unmatched to any gene: 5. From germline, CDR1 is SGHTA and CDR2 FQGNSA. CDR3 length: 13 amino acids. Sequencing was done on a sample of FFPE minimally invasive lung adenocarcinoma tissue. The source is a person between 65 and 79 years old with lung adenocarcinoma. The chain links TRBV7-2 to TRBJ2-7; TRBD1 matches 7 bases. This CDR3 is CASNPTGPYEQYF. The CDR3 DNA sequence: TGTGCCAGCAACCCGACAGGGCCCTACGAGCAGTACTTC.